This is a list of T cell receptor beta chains from one sample in a study of T cell responses to AZD1222 COVID-19 vaccine. Method: immunoSEQ multiplex PCR; TCRdb's copy keeps in-frame clones and lacks some. This table has roughly 130,000 clones, roughly 90% appearing once. The sequenced sample was peripheral blood, obtained 28 days after the second AZD1222 dose. These receptor sequences come from an adult who received the AZD1222 COVID-19 vaccine. CDR3s include the opening cysteine and the closing phenylalanine or tryptophan. The D gene is left open where the match is weak.

d_gene	j_gene	v_gene	CDR3aa	CDR3nt
-	TRBJ2-2	TRBV9	CASSLAAGNQIGELFF	TGTGCCAGCAGCCTCGCTGCAGGAAACCAAATCGGGGAGCTGTTTTTT
TRBD1	TRBJ1-4	TRBV19	CASRRSRDRAEKLFF	TGTGCCAGTAGAAGATCCCGGGACAGGGCTGAAAAACTGTTTTTT
TRBD1	TRBJ1-1	TRBV6-2/TRBV6-3	CASSYDRDGNTEAFF	TGTGCCAGCAGTTACGACAGGGATGGGAACACTGAAGCTTTCTTT
TRBD2	TRBJ2-5	TRBV2	CASSPGLARAQETQYF	TGTGCCAGCAGTCCTGGACTAGCGCGAGCCCAAGAGACCCAGTACTTC
-	TRBJ1-3	TRBV5-1	CASSGGGDSGNTIYF	TGCGCCAGCAGCGGCGGCGGTGACTCTGGAAACACCATATATTTT
TRBD2	TRBJ2-6	TRBV7-8	CASRQQRDSSGANVLTF	TGTGCCAGCAGACAGCAGCGGGATAGCTCTGGGGCCAACGTCCTGACTTTC
-	TRBJ2-1	TRBV14	CASSQYGYWQRAYNEQFF	TGTGCCAGCAGCCAATACGGTTATTGGCAGAGAGCCTACAATGAGCAGTTCTTC
-	TRBJ1-3	TRBV20-1	CSASIITGNTIYF	TGCAGTGCTAGTATTATAACTGGAAACACCATATATTTT
-	TRBJ1-4	TRBV7-9	CASSLGSGQFNEKLFF	TGTGCCAGCAGCTTAGGATCAGGACAGTTTAATGAAAAACTGTTTTTT
-	TRBJ1-6	TRBV5-8	CASSWKRGNSPLHF	TGTGCCAGCAGCTGGAAAAGGGGGAATTCACCCCTCCACTTT
-	TRBJ1-6	TRBV4-1	CASSQEGREYNSPLHF	TGCGCCAGCAGCCAAGAAGGCAGGGAATATAATTCACCCCTCCACTTT
-	TRBJ2-1	TRBV3-1/TRBV3-2	CASSLSSGRSYNEQFF	TGTGCCAGCAGCCTCTCCTCCGGGCGGTCCTACAATGAGCAGTTCTTC